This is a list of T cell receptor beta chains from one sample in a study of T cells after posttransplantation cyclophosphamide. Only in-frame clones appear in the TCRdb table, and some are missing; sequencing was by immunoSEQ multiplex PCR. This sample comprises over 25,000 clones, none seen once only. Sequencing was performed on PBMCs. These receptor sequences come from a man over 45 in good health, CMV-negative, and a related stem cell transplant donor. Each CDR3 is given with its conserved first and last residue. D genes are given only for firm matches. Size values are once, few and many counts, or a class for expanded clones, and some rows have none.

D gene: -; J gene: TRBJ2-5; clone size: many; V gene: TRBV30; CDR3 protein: CAWSALAGTPQYF; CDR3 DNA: TGTGCCTGGAGTGCACTAGCAGGAACGCCCCAGTACTTC
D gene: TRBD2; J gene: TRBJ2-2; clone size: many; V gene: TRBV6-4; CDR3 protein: CASSRTSGGNTGELFF; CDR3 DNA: TGTGCCAGCTCGAGGACTAGCGGGGGGAACACCGGGGAGCTGTTTTTT
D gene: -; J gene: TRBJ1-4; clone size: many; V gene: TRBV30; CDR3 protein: CAWSVDSEKLFF; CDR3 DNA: TGTGCCTGGAGTGTAGACAGTGAAAAACTGTTTTTT
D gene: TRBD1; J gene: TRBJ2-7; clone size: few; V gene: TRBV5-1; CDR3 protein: CASSSGQGNTYEQYF; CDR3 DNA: TGCGCCAGCAGCTCGGGACAGGGGAATACCTACGAGCAGTACTTC
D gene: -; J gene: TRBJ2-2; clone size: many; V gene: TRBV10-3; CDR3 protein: CAISDTHTGELFF; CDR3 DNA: TGTGCCATCAGTGATACACACACCGGGGAGCTGTTTTTT
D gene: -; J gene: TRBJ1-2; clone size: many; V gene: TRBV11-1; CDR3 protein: CASSFEDTYGYTF; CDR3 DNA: TGTGCCAGCAGCTTCGAGGACACCTATGGCTACACCTTC
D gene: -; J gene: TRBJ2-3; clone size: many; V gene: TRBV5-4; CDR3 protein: CASRRGGDGTDTQYF; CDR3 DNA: TGTGCCAGCAGACGGGGTGGAGATGGCACAGATACGCAGTATTTT
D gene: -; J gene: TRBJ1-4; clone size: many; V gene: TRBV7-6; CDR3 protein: CASSSGQVGLKLFF; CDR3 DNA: TGTGCCAGCAGCTCGGGACAAGTCGGGCTCAAACTGTTTTTT
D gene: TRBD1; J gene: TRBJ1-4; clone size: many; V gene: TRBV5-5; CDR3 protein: CASSLKPGTGAYNEKLFF; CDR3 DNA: TGTGCCAGCAGCTTGAAACCCGGGACAGGGGCCTATAATGAAAAACTGTTTTTT
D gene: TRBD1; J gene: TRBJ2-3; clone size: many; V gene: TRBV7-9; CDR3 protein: CASSWDSHTDTQYF; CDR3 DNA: TGTGCCAGCAGCTGGGACAGTCACACAGATACGCAGTATTTT
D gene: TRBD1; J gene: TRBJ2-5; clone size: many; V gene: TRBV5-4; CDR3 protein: CASSSPGQGIETQYF; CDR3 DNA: TGTGCCAGCAGCTCTCCGGGACAGGGGATAGAGACCCAGTACTTC
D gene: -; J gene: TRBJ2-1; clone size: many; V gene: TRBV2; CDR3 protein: CASSGTNYNEQFF; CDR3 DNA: TGTGCCAGCAGTGGGACTAACTACAATGAGCAGTTCTTC
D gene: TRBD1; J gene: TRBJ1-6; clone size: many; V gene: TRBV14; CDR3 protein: CASSWTGRSPLHF; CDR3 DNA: TGTGCCAGCAGCTGGACAGGGAGGTCACCCCTCCACTTT
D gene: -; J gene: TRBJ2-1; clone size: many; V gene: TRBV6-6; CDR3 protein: CASSSNRANEQFF; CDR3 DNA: TGTGCCAGCAGCTCCAACAGGGCCAATGAGCAGTTCTTC
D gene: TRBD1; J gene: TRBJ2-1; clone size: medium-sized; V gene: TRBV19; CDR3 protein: CASSISTGGSYNEQFF; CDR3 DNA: TGTGCCAGTAGTATAAGTACAGGGGGAAGTTACAATGAGCAGTTCTTC
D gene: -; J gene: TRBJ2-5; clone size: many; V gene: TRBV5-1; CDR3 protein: CASGSIQETQYF; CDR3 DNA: TGCGCCAGCGGTAGTATTCAAGAGACCCAGTACTTC
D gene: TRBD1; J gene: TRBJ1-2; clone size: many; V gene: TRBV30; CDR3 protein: CACPGTRTGGNYGYTF; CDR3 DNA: TGTGCCTGCCCGGGTACCCGGACAGGGGGCAACTATGGCTACACCTTC
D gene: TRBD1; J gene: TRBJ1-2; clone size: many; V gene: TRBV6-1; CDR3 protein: CASRPRDRVFWGYTF; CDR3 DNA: TGTGCCAGCAGACCGCGGGACAGGGTCTTTTGGGGCTACACCTTC
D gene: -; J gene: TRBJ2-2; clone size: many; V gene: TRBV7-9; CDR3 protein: CASTLAGELFF; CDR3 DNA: TGTGCCAGCACCCTGGCAGGGGAGCTGTTTTTT
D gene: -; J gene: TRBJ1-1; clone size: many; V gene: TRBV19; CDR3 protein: CATSPTGETEAFF; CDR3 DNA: TGTGCCACCTCCCCAACCGGGGAAACTGAAGCTTTCTTT
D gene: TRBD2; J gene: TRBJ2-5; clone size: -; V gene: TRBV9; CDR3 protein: CASSVVGGGAETQYF; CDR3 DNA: TGTGCCAGCAGCGTAGTGGGCGGGGGGGCAGAGACCCAGTACTTC
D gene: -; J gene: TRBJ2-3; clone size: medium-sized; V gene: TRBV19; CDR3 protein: CASRKTAGTDTQYF; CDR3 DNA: TGTGCCAGTAGGAAGACAGCCGGCACAGATACGCAGTATTTT
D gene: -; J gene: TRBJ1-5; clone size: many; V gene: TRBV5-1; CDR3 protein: CASSLQGNQPQHF; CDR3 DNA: TGCGCCAGCAGCTTACAAGGCAATCAGCCCCAGCATTTT